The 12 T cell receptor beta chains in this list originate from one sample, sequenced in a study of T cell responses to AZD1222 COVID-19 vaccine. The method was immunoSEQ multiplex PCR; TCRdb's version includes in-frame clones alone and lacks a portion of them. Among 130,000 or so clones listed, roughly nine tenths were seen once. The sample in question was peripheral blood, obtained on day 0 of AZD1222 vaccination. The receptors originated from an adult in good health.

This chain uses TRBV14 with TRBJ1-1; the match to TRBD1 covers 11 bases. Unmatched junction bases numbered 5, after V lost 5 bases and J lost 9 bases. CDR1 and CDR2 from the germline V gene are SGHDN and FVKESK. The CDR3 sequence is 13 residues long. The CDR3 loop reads CASSNRDRGKAFF. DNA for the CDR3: TGTGCCAGCAGCAACCGGGACAGGGGGAAAGCTTTCTTT.

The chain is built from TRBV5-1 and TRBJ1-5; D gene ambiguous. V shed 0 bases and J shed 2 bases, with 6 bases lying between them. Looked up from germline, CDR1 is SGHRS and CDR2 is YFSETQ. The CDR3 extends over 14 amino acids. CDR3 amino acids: CASSLGSGNQPQHF. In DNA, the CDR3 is TGCGCCAGCAGCTTGGGATCGGGCAATCAGCCCCAGCATTTT. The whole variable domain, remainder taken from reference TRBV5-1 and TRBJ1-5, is KAGVTQTPRYLIKTRGQQVTLSCSPISGHRSVSWYQQTPGQGLQFLFEYFSETQRNKGNFPGRFSGRQFSNSRSEMNVSTLELGDSALYLCASSLGSGNQPQHFGDGTRLSIL.

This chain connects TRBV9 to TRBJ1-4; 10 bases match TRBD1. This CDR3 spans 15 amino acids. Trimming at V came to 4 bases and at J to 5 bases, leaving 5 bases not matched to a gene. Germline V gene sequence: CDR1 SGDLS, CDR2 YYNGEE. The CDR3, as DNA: TGTGCCAGCAGCCCAAGGACAGGGGGAAATGAAAAACTGTTTTTT. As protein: CASSPRTGGNEKLFF.

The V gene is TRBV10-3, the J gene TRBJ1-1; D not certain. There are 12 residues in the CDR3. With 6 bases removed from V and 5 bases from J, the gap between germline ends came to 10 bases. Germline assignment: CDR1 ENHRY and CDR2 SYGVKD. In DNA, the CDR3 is TGTGCCATCAGGGGGTCGGGGACTGAAGCTTTCTTT. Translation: CAIRGSGTEAFF.

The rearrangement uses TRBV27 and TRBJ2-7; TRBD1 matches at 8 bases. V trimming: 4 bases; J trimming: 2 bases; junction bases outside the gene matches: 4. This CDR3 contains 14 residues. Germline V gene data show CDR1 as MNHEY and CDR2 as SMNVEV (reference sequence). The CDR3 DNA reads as TGTGCCAGCAGTTGGGACAGGAAGGCCTACGAGCAGTACTTC. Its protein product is CASSWDRKAYEQYF.

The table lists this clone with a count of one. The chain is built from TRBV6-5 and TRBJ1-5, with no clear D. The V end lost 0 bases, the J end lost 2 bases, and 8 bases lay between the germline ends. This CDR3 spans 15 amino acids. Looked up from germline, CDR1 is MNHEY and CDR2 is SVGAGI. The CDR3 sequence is CASSYSGPGNQPQHF. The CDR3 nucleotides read TGTGCCAGCAGTTACTCAGGGCCGGGCAATCAGCCCCAGCATTTT.

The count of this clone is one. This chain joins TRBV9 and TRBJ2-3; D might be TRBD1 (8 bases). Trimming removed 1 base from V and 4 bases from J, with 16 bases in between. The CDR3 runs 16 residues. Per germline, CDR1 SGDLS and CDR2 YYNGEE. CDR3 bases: TGTGCCAGCAGCGTAACCACAGGGGGGGGTCCAGATACGCAGTATTTT. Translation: CASSVTTGGGPDTQYF.

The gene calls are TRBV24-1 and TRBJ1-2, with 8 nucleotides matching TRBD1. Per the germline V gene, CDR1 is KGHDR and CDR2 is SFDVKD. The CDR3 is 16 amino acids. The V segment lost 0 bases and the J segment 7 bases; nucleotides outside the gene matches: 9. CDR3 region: CATSDLNTGGGRGYTF. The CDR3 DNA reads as TGTGCCACCAGTGATTTGAACACAGGGGGAGGACGTGGCTACACCTTC.

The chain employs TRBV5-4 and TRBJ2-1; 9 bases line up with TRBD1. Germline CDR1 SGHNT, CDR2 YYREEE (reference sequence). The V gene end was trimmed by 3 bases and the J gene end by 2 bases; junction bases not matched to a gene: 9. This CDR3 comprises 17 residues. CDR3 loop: CASSYKTGGLTYNEQFF. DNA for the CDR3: TGTGCCAGCAGCTACAAGACAGGGGGACTCACCTACAATGAGCAGTTCTTC. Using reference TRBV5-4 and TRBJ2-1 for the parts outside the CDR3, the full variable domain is ETGVTQSPTHLIKTRGQQVTLRCSSQSGHNTVSWYQQALGQGPQFIFQYYREEENGRGNFPPRFSGLQFPNYSSELNVNALELDDSALYLCASSYKTGGLTYNEQFFGPGTRLTVL.

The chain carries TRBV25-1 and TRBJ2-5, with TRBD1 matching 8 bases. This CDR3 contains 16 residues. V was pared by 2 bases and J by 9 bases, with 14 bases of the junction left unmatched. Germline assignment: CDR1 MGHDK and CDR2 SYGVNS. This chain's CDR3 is CASSEAAGTGSEAQYF. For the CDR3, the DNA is TGTGCCAGCAGTGAAGCTGCCGGGACAGGCTCGGAGGCCCAGTACTTC.

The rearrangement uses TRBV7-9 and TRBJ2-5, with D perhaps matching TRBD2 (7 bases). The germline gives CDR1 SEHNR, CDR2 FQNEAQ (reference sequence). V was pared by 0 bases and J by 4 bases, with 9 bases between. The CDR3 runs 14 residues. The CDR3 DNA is TGTGCCAGCAGCTTAGCGAGGGGGGGAGAGACCCAGTACTTC. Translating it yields CASSLARGGETQYF. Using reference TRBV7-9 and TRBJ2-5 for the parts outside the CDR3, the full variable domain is DTGVSQNPRHKITKRGQNVTFRCDPISEHNRLYWYRQTLGQGPEFLTYFQNEAQLEKSRLLSDRFSAERPKGSFSTLEIQRTEQGDSAMYLCASSLARGGETQYFGPGTRLLVL.

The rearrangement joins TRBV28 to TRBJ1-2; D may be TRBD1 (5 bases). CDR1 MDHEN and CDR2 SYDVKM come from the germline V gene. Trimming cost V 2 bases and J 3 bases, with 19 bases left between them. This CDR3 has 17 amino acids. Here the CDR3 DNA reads TGTGCCAGCAGTTTAGCGGGTGGGGCCCCACTGGACTATGGCTACACCTTC. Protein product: CASSLAGGAPLDYGYTF.